A single sample is the source of the 6 T cell receptor beta chains below, sequenced in a study of cytomegalovirus exposure and HLA in healthy donors. Primers included in the PCR were 60 Vbeta and 13 Jbeta primers. Produced via immunoSEQ multiplex PCR; TCRdb's table is partial and in-frame only. The data show about 180,000 clones, roughly 80% seen once. Sample: PBMCs. The receptors were gathered from a man in his forties in good health and CMV-seronegative.

V is TRBV6-5 and J is TRBJ2-5; the D is unclear. The DNA end lines up better with TRBJ2-7; the J call may be wrong. The germline CDR1 and CDR2 sequences are MNHEY and SVGAGI. The CDR3 is 15 amino acids. CDR3 residues: CASSYRARQGYEQYF. CDR3 in DNA: TGTGCCAGCAGTTACCGTGCGAGACAAGGCTACGAGCAGTACTTC.

This clone was detected only a few times. The chain is built from TRBV5-6 and TRBJ1-4, with D uncertain. The CDR3 spans 14 residues. CDR1 SGHDT and CDR2 YYEEEE come from the germline V gene. V was clipped by 4 bases and J by 7 bases, with 14 bases between them. CDR3 sequence (DNA): TGTGCCAGCAGCACCCAGGTTCAGAGTGAAAAACTGTTTTTT. Residues: CASSTQVQSEKLFF.

V and J are TRBV27 and TRBJ1-1; 9 bases fit TRBD1. The CDR3 contains 15 residues. With V trimmed by 6 bases and J by 5 bases, 10 bases remained unmatched. Germline V gives CDR1 MNHEY, CDR2 SMNVEV (reference sequence). Written as DNA, the CDR3 is TGTGCCAGCAGGTTCTTACAGGGGGCGGGAACTGAAGCTTTCTTT. Its protein is CASRFLQGAGTEAFF.

V gene TRBV7-9 combines with J gene TRBJ2-1; D might be TRBD1 (5 bases). V shed 11 bases and J shed 0 bases, with 14 bases lying between them. This CDR3 has 14 residues. From germline, CDR1 is SEHNR and CDR2 FQNEAQ (reference sequence). In nucleotides, the CDR3 is TGTGCCGAAGACGACAGCAGCTCCTACAATGAGCAGTTCTTC. Protein sequence: CAEDDSSSYNEQFF.

This clone was observed a single time. The rearrangement uses TRBV6-1 and TRBJ1-4; D gene ambiguous. The CDR3 runs to 13 residues. The V end was cut by 6 bases, the J end by 10 bases, with 15 bases between. CDR1 and CDR2 (germline): MNHNS, SASEGT. The CDR3 here is CASSPGPEGKLFF. The CDR3, as DNA: TGTGCCAGCAGCCCCGGTCCAGAGGGAAAACTGTTTTTT.

This clone was seen a few times. CDR3 region: CASSWDRGTEAFF. In DNA, the CDR3 is TGTGCCAGCAGTTGGGACAGGGGGACTGAAGCTTTCTTT. The chain recombines TRBV5-6 with TRBJ1-1, with 11 bases aligning to TRBD1. Trimming cost V 5 bases and J 5 bases; bases outside gene matches: 2. The CDR3 totals 13 residues. The germline V gene encodes CDR1 SGHDT and CDR2 YYEEEE.